The 14 T cell receptor beta chains given below trace back to one sample, sequenced in a study of blood T cell repertoires in COVID-19. The data were produced by immunoSEQ multiplex PCR, yet TCRdb's version contains in-frame clones alone and is incomplete. The sample contains 190,000 or so clones, 70% to 85% of which appear only once. Sequenced input: peripheral blood. Receptors were obtained from a human donor with acute or convalescent COVID-19. The donor label of this sample is uncertain.

This chain uses TRBV12-5 with TRBJ2-1, with 7 bases fitting TRBD2. The V gene end was trimmed by 2 bases and the J gene end by 4 bases; junction bases not matched to a gene: 14. Per germline, CDR1 LGHNT and CDR2 FRNRAP. The CDR3 extends over 18 amino acids. The CDR3 DNA follows: TGTGCTAGTGGTTTGCCTATCGCAGGTCTAGCGGATTACAATGAGCAGTTCTTC. Translated: CASGLPIAGLADYNEQFF.

This clone was counted at least ten times. The V call is TRBV6-5, the J call TRBJ1-2; D uncertain. Per the germline V gene, CDR1 is MNHEY and CDR2 is SVGAGI. CDR3 length: 13 residues. Between the trimmed V and J ends, which lost 2 bases and 5 bases, there was a span of 9 bases. The CDR3: CASSYGQDYGYTF. As DNA, the CDR3 is TGTGCCAGCAGTTACGGGCAGGATTATGGCTACACCTTC.

The J gene is TRBJ1-1, the V gene TRBV28; 7 nucleotides align to TRBD1. CDR3 size: 15 residues. CDR1 and CDR2 from the germline V gene are MDHEN and SYDVKM. The ends lost 6 bases at V and 4 bases at J; junction bases unmatched: 11. The CDR3 is CASRKMGRGPTEAFF. The CDR3, as DNA: TGTGCCAGCAGAAAAATGGGTAGGGGGCCCACTGAAGCTTTCTTT.

The V call is TRBV5-5, the J call TRBJ2-7; perhaps TRBD2 as D (6 bases). This CDR3 spans 13 amino acids. Germline V gene data show CDR1 as SGHKS and CDR2 as YYEKEE (reference sequence). Trimming left V 6 bases short and J 1 base short, with 11 bases between. CDR3 in amino acids: CASNRERSYEQYF. CDR3 in DNA: TGTGCCAGCAATCGGGAGAGATCCTACGAGCAGTACTTC. Together with reference TRBV5-5 and TRBJ2-7, the CDR3 gives the full variable domain: DAGVTQSPTHLIKTRGQQVTLRCSPISGHKSVSWYQQVLGQGPQFIFQYYEKEERGRGNFPDRFSARQFPNYSSELNVNALLLGDSALYLCASNRERSYEQYFGPGTRLTVT.

This clone has just one count. The CDR3 nucleotides are TGCGCCAGCAGTCAGACAGGGGGCGCGGTTCCCGGGGAGCTGTTTTTT. Amino acids: CASSQTGGAVPGELFF. This chain joins TRBV4-1 and TRBJ2-2, with 10 bases fitting TRBD1. Per the germline V gene, CDR1 is MGHRA and CDR2 is YSYEKL. The CDR3 is 16 residues long. V was pared by 6 bases and J by 6 bases, with 10 bases of the junction left unmatched.

The chain couples TRBV27 to TRBJ1-2; D call uncertain. Germline-derived CDR1 and CDR2 are MNHEY and SMNVEV (reference sequence). V lost 5 bases and J lost 4, with 17 bases in between. The CDR3 covers 15 residues. The CDR3 loop reads CASSTRTVKSYGYTF. The CDR3 DNA sequence: TGTGCCAGCAGTACCCGGACTGTAAAATCCTATGGCTACACCTTC.

V gene TRBV2 combines with J gene TRBJ2-1; 7 bases fit TRBD2. The germline gives CDR1 SNHLY, CDR2 FYNNEI. CDR3 length equals 13 residues. The trim removed 4 bases at V and 9 bases at J, leaving 6 bases unmatched. CDR3 DNA sequence: TGTGCCAGCAGTGGGGGCGGGAGCTTTGAGCAGTTCTTC. Translated, it gives CASSGGGSFEQFF.

This clone was seen once. The chain uses TRBV5-6 and TRBJ2-1, with 15 bases matching TRBD2. CDR1 and CDR2 from the germline V gene are SGHDT and YYEEEE. The CDR3 is 17 amino acids. With V trimmed by 4 bases and J by 2 bases, 4 bases remained unmatched. The CDR3 region is CASSLGLAGGAYNEQFF. CDR3 nucleotide sequence: TGTGCCAGCAGCCTGGGACTAGCGGGAGGTGCCTACAATGAGCAGTTCTTC.

V gene TRBV5-1 combines with J gene TRBJ2-3, with TRBD2 matching over 13 bases. The CDR3 consists of 15 residues. The junction had 2 bases not matched to a gene; V was cut back by 7 bases and J by 0 bases. Per germline, CDR1 SGHRS and CDR2 YFSETQ. For the CDR3, the DNA is TGCGCCAGCGGGACTAGCGGGACTAGCACAGATACGCAGTATTTT. It codes for CASGTSGTSTDTQYF.

This chain links TRBV29-1 with TRBJ2-6, with D maybe TRBD2 (5 bases). The CDR3 spans 18 residues. Germline V gene data show CDR1 as SQVTM and CDR2 as ANQGSEA. The germline V and J ends were trimmed by 1 base and 0 bases, with 16 bases remaining between them. The CDR3 coding sequence is TGCAGCGTTGAAGGGGTCAGAGGGAGCCGCTCTGGGGCCAACGTCCTGACTTTC. Its translation is CSVEGVRGSRSGANVLTF.

The genes are TRBV19 and TRBJ1-5, with D possibly matching TRBD1 (6 bases). Per germline, CDR1 LNHDA and CDR2 SQIVND (reference sequence). This CDR3 is 13 amino acids long. Trimming removed 6 bases from V and 6 bases from J, with 12 bases in between. The CDR3, as DNA: TGTGCCAGTAGGCCGACAGGTAGTCAGCCCCAGCATTTT. Translated, it gives CASRPTGSQPQHF.

This clone has a single count. The V call is TRBV7-2, the J call TRBJ2-3; TRBD2 aligns across 7 bases. The CDR3 runs to 17 residues. Germline-derived CDR1 and CDR2 are SGHTA and FQGNSA. V dropped 5 bases and J dropped 8; count of bases not matched to a gene: 19. DNA for the CDR3: TGTGCCAGCAGCCCCCGATGGGGAGGGCCGGCGGGCGGTACGCAGTATTTT. This gives the protein CASSPRWGGPAGGTQYF.

The chain has TRBV29-1 and TRBJ2-2, with 8 bases identical to TRBD2. CDR1 and CDR2 from the germline V gene are SQVTM and ANQGSEA. Losses at the gene ends were 6 bases for V and 1 base for J; bases not matched to a gene: 4. The CDR3 contains 14 residues. The CDR3 spells CSVRSGRNTGELFF. CDR3 sequence (DNA): TGCAGCGTGAGAAGCGGGAGGAACACCGGGGAGCTGTTTTTT.

The chain has TRBV3-1 (or the pseudogene TRBV3-2) and TRBJ2-3, with TRBD2 matching 9 bases. CDR1 and CDR2 (germline): LGHDT, YNNKEL (reference sequence). The CDR3 length is 15 residues. V was pared by 3 bases and J by 4 bases, with 5 bases of the junction left unmatched. CDR3 sequence reads: CASSQGGRAPDTQYF. The CDR3 DNA sequence: TGTGCCAGCAGCCAGGGCGGGAGGGCCCCAGATACGCAGTATTTT.